This T cell receptor beta chain was sequenced for a study of neurological immune-mediated disorders. Study-wide results and limits: Subjects shared no identical expanded-clone CDR3 amino acid sequences, suggesting private TCR-beta repertoires in all groups. The greatest degree of TCR clonal expansion was observed in HTLV-1-associated myelopathy, with the lowest in multiple sclerosis, below that of healthy controls.

Healthy control participants comprised blood bank volunteers in Maryland, USA. The CDR3 is 17 residues long. Per germline, CDR1 SGHNT and CDR2 YYREEE (reference sequence). Trimming removed 3 bases from V and 5 bases from J; junction bases left unmatched: 9. This clonotype was seen ten or more times. Its antigen is unknown. With 10-nucleotide random UMIs, 5'RACE was used to make the cDNA. From the 5' RACE reads, TCRdb called clonotypes with MiXCR, one entry per CDR3 protein. The table has tens of thousands of distinct CDR3 sequences, more than 20% seen once. This TCR derives from a woman between 70 and 85 years old in good health. The chain joins TRBV5-4 to TRBJ2-3, with 13 nucleotides matching TRBD2. Sequencing input: PBMCs. As DNA, the CDR3 is TGTGCCAGCAGCTCCCCGGGACTAGCGGGATTCAAAGATACGCAGTATTTT. Residues: CASSSPGLAGFKDTQYF.